This entry is about one T cell receptor (beta chain). Its specificity is unknown. There was relapse after autologous stem cell transplantation in every patient, and there was variation in brentuximab vedotin exposure. This entry belongs to a study of PD-1 blockade in classical Hodgkin lymphoma. Turning to the study itself: Intravenous nivolumab at 3 mg/kg was given to patients every 2 weeks.

Trimming at V came to 1 base and at J to 2 bases, leaving 4 bases not matched to a gene. The germline gives CDR1 SGHKS, CDR2 YYEKEE (reference sequence). This CDR3 is 15 amino acids long. TCRdb's copy holds only in-frame clones and misses some; the assay was immunoSEQ multiplex PCR. Of 38,000 or so clones listed, around 86% are singletons. Study observations and caveats: Similar baseline diversity was found in complete responders and newly diagnosed patients. It was CD4+ TCR diversity, not CD8+, that rose significantly by C4D1.

The chain carries TRBV5-5 and TRBJ2-3, with 7 bases that match TRBD2. The sequence derives from a human donor with classical Hodgkin lymphoma. The sequences come from peripheral blood mononuclear cells (PBMCs), collected at baseline. CDR3 nucleotides: TGTGCCAGCAGCTTGCTGACTAGCAACACAGATACGCAGTATTTT. Encoded protein: CASSLLTSNTDTQYF. The variable domain in full, with the rest retrieved from reference TRBV5-5 and TRBJ2-3, is DAGVTQSPTHLIKTRGQQVTLRCSPISGHKSVSWYQQVLGQGPQFIFQYYEKEERGRGNFPDRFSARQFPNYSSELNVNALLLGDSALYLCASSLLTSNTDTQYFGPGTRLTVL.